The 28 T cell receptor beta chains below all came from one sample that was sequenced in a study of T cells expressing NK-cell markers. From its re-call of the 5' RACE reads, TCRdb lists each CDR3 protein once, without DNA. The sample includes 550,000 or so distinct CDR3 sequences. Input material: blood T cells: a sorted CD56 or NKG2C T cell subset, CD4+ or CD8+ T cells, or bulk PBMC T cells (not recorded which). All receptors derive from a man between 18 and 35 years old in good health.

J is TRBJ2-5 and V is TRBV5-1; with no DNA, the TCRdb D assignment of TRBD1 cannot be verified. The germline CDR1 and CDR2 sequences are SGHRS and YFSETQ. This CDR3 comprises 13 residues. CDR3 sequence: CASSEQGAETQYF.

The rearrangement joins TRBV20-1 to TRBJ2-5; TCRdb names TRBD1, which stays unverified in the absence of DNA. The CDR3 loop spans 13 amino acids. From germline, CDR1 is DFQATT and CDR2 SNEGSKA (reference sequence). CDR3 protein: CSATTGATETQYF.

The chain carries TRBV5-5 and TRBJ2-5; absent DNA, TCRdb's TRBD1 call cannot be checked. The CDR3 is 17 residues long. The V gene's germline CDR1 is SGHKS and CDR2 YYEKEE (reference sequence). CDR3 loop: CASSLEGRDRVQETQYF.

The chain has TRBV5-1 and TRBJ2-5. Germline loops: CDR1 SGHRS, CDR2 YFSETQ. The CDR3 runs 16 residues. The CDR3 is CASSSGLGSDRETQYF.

The chain uses TRBV11-2 and TRBJ2-6; absent DNA, TCRdb's TRBD1 call cannot be checked. Germline V lookup: CDR1 SGHAT, CDR2 FQNNGV. The CDR3 runs 19 residues. The CDR3 region is CASSLVGVAGLSGANVLTF.

The V and J genes are TRBV6-5 and TRBJ2-7; TCRdb lists TRBD1, though no DNA is available to test this call. CDR3 length equals 15 residues. Per the germline V gene, CDR1 is MNHEY and CDR2 is SVGAGI. The CDR3 sequence: CASRGIRTETYEQYF.

V usage is TRBV12-3 or TRBV12-4 and J usage is TRBJ1-2; TCRdb designates TRBD1, a call that cannot be tested without DNA. The length of the CDR3 is 14 residues. This CDR3 is CASSEQGANYGYTF.

This chain links TRBV12-3 or TRBV12-4 with TRBJ2-5; checking the TCRdb D call of TRBD1 is not possible without DNA. The CDR3 is 15 residues long. The CDR3 loop is CASSPFGAMQETQYF.

The J gene is TRBJ2-1, the V gene TRBV7-7; TCRdb's D call, TRBD1, is unchecked because there is no DNA. The CDR3 covers 14 residues. Germline CDR1 and CDR2: SSHAT and FNYEAQ (reference sequence). CDR3 residues: CASSPSQGGDEQFF.

J is TRBJ1-2 and V is TRBV30. The germline gives CDR1 GTSNPN, CDR2 SVGIG (reference sequence). The CDR3 consists of 13 residues. CDR3 in amino acids: CAWSADSEGGYTF.

CDR3 sequence: CASSLARVAKLFF. The chain uses TRBV27 and TRBJ1-4; absent DNA, TCRdb's TRBD1 call cannot be checked. CDR1 MNHEY and CDR2 SMNVEV come from the germline V gene (reference sequence). CDR3 length: 13 residues.

The chain recombines TRBV7-2 with TRBJ1-5. The CDR3 has 15 amino acids. Germline V gene data show CDR1 as SGHTA and CDR2 as FQGNSA. The CDR3 sequence is CASSLVLGNNQPQHF.

The rearrangement links TRBV5-5 to TRBJ2-5. This CDR3 spans 16 amino acids. The germline CDR1 and CDR2 sequences are SGHKS and YYEKEE (reference sequence). CDR3 in amino acids: CASTEFGVGKQETQYF.

J is TRBJ2-1 and V is TRBV4-1; TCRdb lists TRBD2, though no DNA is available to test this call. This CDR3 region has 14 residues. Germline CDR1 is MGHRA and CDR2 is YSYEKL. The CDR3 loop is CASSLGLPWNEQFF.

The gene calls are TRBV10-3 and TRBJ2-7. CDR1 and CDR2 from the germline V gene are ENHRY and SYGVKD. This CDR3 has 11 amino acids. CDR3 residues: CAIGSSYEQYF.

The gene calls are TRBV20-1 and TRBJ1-3. In germline, CDR1 is DFQATT, CDR2 SNEGSKA (reference sequence). The CDR3 covers 16 residues. The CDR3 region is CSANPDGSSSGNTIYF.

The chain links TRBV7-9 to TRBJ2-2. CDR1 and CDR2 from the germline V gene are SEHNR and FQNEAQ (reference sequence). CDR3 length equals 13 residues. CDR3 protein: CASSQSWTGELFF.

The chain joins TRBV28 to TRBJ1-5; TCRdb's D call, TRBD1, is unchecked because there is no DNA. There are 16 residues in the CDR3. Germline-derived CDR1 and CDR2 are MDHEN and SYDVKM. The CDR3 loop is CASSSQTGMGNQPQHF.

The rearrangement links TRBV6-2 or TRBV6-3 to TRBJ2-1; TCRdb lists TRBD1, though no DNA is available to test this call. Germline CDR1 reads MNHEY; CDR2 reads SVGEGT. There are 15 residues in the CDR3. CDR3 region: CASSYPGTGHNEQFF.

The rearrangement joins TRBV28 to TRBJ2-7. Looked up from germline, CDR1 is MDHEN and CDR2 is SYDVKM. The length of the CDR3 is 14 residues. The CDR3: CASSLRGKSYEQYF.

The V call is TRBV7-8, the J call TRBJ1-3; the D call from TCRdb, TRBD1, cannot be confirmed without DNA. Germline V gene lookup returns CDR1 SGHVS and CDR2 FQNEAQ. The CDR3 covers 15 residues. The CDR3 here is CASSFSGEVGNTIYF. Full variable domain (rest looked up from reference TRBV7-8 and TRBJ1-3): GAGVSQSPRYKVAKRGQDVALRCDPISGHVSLFWYQQALGQGPEFLTYFQNEAQLDKSGLPSDRFFAERPEGSVSTLKIQRTQQEDSAVYLCASSFSGEVGNTIYFGEGSWLTVV.

The chain employs TRBV3-1 and TRBJ2-7; no DNA is available, so the TRBD1 call from TCRdb remains unchecked. CDR3 length: 14 residues. Germline loops: CDR1 LGHDT, CDR2 YNNKEL (reference sequence). The CDR3 sequence: CASSRRDRNYEQYF.

This sequence joins TRBV6-5 and TRBJ2-7; TCRdb proposes TRBD2, but this gene call is untestable without DNA. There are 14 residues in the CDR3. Looked up from germline, CDR1 is MNHEY and CDR2 is SVGAGI. The CDR3: CASSYSPASYEQYF.

This chain uses TRBV5-5 with TRBJ1-5; lacking DNA, the TRBD1 call made by TCRdb goes unchecked. Per the germline V gene, CDR1 is SGHKS and CDR2 is YYEKEE (reference sequence). The CDR3 runs 13 residues. CDR3 amino acids: CARTTGVGQPQHF.

This sequence joins TRBV20-1 and TRBJ2-4. The CDR3 sequence is 14 residues long. From germline, CDR1 is DFQATT and CDR2 SNEGSKA (reference sequence). CDR3: CSARTQLAKNIQYF.

The chain is built from TRBV9 and TRBJ1-5; TCRdb's D call, TRBD1, is unchecked because there is no DNA. Germline CDR1 reads SGDLS; CDR2 reads YYNGEE. The CDR3 consists of 14 residues. The CDR3: CASSIGAGDQPQHF.

The V gene is TRBV7-2, the J gene TRBJ2-1; TCRdb names TRBD2, which stays unverified in the absence of DNA. The CDR3 loop spans 16 amino acids. Germline assignment: CDR1 SGHTA and CDR2 FQGNSA. The CDR3 sequence: CASSLVGLAGNNEQFF.

The J gene is TRBJ1-5, the V gene TRBV12-3 or TRBV12-4. The CDR3 is 14 residues long. CDR3 residues: CASRLWAVDQPQHF.